Below, 7 T cell receptor beta chains from the same sample are listed, as sequenced in a study of blood T cells in healthy people across ages. For the second PCR, which ran for roughly 6 to 12 cycles, a sample-barcoded 5' primer and a J-beta primer mix were used. Each CDR3 protein is one row after TCRdb ran MiXCR on the 5' RACE reads. The table includes approximately 760,000 distinct CDR3 sequences, approximately 25% detected once. These data were likewise used in another study, on T cells of mothers and their children.

Sequenced input: blood. The receptors were sampled from a boy aged 5 to 17 in good health.

V is TRBV13 and J is TRBJ2-2; unclear D gene. The CDR3 sequence is 12 residues long. V was pared by 5 bases and J by 6 bases, with 7 bases between. The germline V gene has CDR1 PRHDT and CDR2 FYEKMQ (reference sequence). The chain's CDR3 is CASSHGAGELFF. CDR3 coding DNA: TGTGCCAGCAGCCACGGTGCCGGGGAGCTGTTTTTT.

This rearrangement joins TRBV28 to TRBJ1-2; D not resolved. Germline loops: CDR1 MDHEN, CDR2 SYDVKM. V lost 2 bases and J 2 bases, leaving 3 bases between the germline ends. This CDR3 comprises 12 residues. CDR3: CASSLLNYGYTF. The CDR3 nucleotides read TGTGCCAGCAGTTTACTCAACTATGGCTACACCTTC.

CDR3 loop: CASRRAKTGTKLFF. The CDR3 nucleotides are TGTGCCAGCAGACGCGCAAAGACCGGGACTAAACTGTTTTTT. This chain uses TRBV12-3 or TRBV12-4 with TRBJ1-4, with D possibly matching TRBD1 (5 bases). The CDR3 sequence is 14 residues long. V gave up 6 bases and J gave up 11 bases, with 19 bases separating them.

The chain employs TRBV29-1 and TRBJ1-4; D remains unclear. CDR3 size: 14 residues. The V and J ends lost 6 bases and 6 bases respectively, with 17 bases between them. CDR1 and CDR2 (germline): SQVTM, ANQGSEA. This CDR3 is CSVPLGGRHEKLFF. The DNA for the CDR3 is TGCAGCGTCCCTCTGGGAGGCCGGCATGAAAAACTGTTTTTT.

This clonotype was seen a handful of times. The chain joins TRBV7-9 to TRBJ1-1; the D is unclear. Trimming stripped 10 bases from V and 4 bases from J, with 16 bases between. Germline assignment: CDR1 SEHNR and CDR2 FQNEAQ (reference sequence). The CDR3 length is 13 residues. The CDR3 coding sequence is TGTGCCACCCAGGACGGCAGTGGCACTGAAGCTTTCTTT. It yields the protein CATQDGSGTEAFF.

This clonotype has more than one count but fewer than ten. The chain joins TRBV13 to TRBJ2-5, with D perhaps matching TRBD2 (6 bases). Germline V gene data show CDR1 as PRHDT and CDR2 as FYEKMQ (reference sequence). Trimming removed 5 bases from V and 9 bases from J, with 28 bases in between. This CDR3 is built from 17 residues. CDR3: CASSPKAPKINGEAQYF. The CDR3 DNA follows: TGTGCCAGCAGCCCTAAGGCCCCGAAGATCAACGGGGAGGCCCAGTACTTC.

The rearrangement links TRBV12-3 or TRBV12-4 to TRBJ1-1; D gene unclear. This CDR3 is built from 13 residues. Between the trimmed V and J ends, which lost 4 bases and 5 bases, there was a span of 11 bases. Written as DNA, the CDR3 is TGTGCCAGCAGTTCGGAGGGTTGGACTGAAGCTTTCTTT. The encoded protein is CASSSEGWTEAFF.